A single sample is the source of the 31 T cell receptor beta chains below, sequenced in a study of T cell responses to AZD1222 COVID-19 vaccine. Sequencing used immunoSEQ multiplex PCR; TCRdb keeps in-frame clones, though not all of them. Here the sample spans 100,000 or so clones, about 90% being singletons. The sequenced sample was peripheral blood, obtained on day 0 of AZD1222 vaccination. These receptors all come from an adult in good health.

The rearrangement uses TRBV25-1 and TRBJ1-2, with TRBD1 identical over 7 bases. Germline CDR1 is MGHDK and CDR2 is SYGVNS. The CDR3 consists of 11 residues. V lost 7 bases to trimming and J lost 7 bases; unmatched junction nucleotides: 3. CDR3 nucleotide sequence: TGTGCCAGCACCCACAGGGGTGGCTACACCTTC. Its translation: CASTHRGGYTF.

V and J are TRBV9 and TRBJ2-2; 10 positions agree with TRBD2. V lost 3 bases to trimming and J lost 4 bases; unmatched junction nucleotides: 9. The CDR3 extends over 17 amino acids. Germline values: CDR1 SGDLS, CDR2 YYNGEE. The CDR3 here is CASSARSSGSATGELFF. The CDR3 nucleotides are TGTGCCAGCAGCGCCAGATCTAGCGGGAGCGCCACCGGGGAGCTGTTTTTT. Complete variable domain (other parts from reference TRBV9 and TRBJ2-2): DSGVTQTPKHLITATGQRVTLRCSPRSGDLSVYWYQQSLDQGLQFLIQYYNGEERAKGNILERFSAQQFPDLHSELNLSSLELGDSALYFCASSARSSGSATGELFFGEGSRLTVL.

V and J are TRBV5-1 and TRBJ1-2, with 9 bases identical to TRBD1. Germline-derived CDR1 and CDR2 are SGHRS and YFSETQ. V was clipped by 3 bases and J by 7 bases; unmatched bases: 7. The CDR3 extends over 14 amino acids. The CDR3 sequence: CASSSPNRGPGYTF. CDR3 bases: TGCGCCAGCAGCTCTCCCAACAGGGGGCCTGGCTACACCTTC.

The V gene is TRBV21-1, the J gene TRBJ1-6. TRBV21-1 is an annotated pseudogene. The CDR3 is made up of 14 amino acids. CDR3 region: CASSNGGDNSPLHF. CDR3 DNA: TGTGCCAGCAGCAACGGCGGTGACAATTCACCCCTCCACTTT.

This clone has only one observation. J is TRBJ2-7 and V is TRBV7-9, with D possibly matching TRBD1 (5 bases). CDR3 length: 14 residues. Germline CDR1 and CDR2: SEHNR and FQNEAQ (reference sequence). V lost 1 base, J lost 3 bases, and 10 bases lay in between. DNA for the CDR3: TGTGCCAGCAGCTTAGGACAGCGATACTACGAGCAGTACTTC. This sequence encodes CASSLGQRYYEQYF.

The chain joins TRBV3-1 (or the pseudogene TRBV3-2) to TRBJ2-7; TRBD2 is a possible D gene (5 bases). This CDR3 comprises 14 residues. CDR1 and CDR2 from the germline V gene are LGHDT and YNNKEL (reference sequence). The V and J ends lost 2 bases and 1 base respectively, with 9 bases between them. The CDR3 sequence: CASSQIRGSYEQYF. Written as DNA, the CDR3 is TGTGCCAGCAGCCAAATTCGGGGATCCTACGAGCAGTACTTC.

Here the CDR3 reads CATSDFWHNSPLHF. CDR3 DNA: TGTGCCACCAGTGATTTTTGGCATAATTCACCCCTCCACTTT. The chain links TRBV24-1 to TRBJ1-6; D remains unclear. Germline loops: CDR1 KGHDR, CDR2 SFDVKD. With 1 base removed from V and 5 bases from J, the gap between germline ends came to 5 bases. CDR3 length: 14 amino acids.

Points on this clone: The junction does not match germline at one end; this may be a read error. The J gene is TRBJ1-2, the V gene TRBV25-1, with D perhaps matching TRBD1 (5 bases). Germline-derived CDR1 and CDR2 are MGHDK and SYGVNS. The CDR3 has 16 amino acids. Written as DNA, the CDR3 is TGTGCCAGCAGTGAATCGGGCAGGGCCCTTAACTTTGGCTACACCTTC. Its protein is CASSESGRALNFGYTF.

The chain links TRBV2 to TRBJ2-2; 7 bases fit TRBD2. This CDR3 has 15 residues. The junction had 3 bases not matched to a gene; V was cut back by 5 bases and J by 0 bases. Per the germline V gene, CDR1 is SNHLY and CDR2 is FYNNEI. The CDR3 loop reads CASSTSEANTGELFF. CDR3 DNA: TGTGCCAGCAGTACTAGCGAAGCGAACACCGGGGAGCTGTTTTTT.

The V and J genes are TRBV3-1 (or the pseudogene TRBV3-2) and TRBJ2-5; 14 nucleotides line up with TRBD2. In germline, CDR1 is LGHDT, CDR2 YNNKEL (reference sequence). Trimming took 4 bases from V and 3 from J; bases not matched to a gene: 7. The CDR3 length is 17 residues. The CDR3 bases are TGTGCCAGCAGCCCCGTGACTAGCGGGAGGGTGGAAGAGACCCAGTACTTC. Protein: CASSPVTSGRVEETQYF.

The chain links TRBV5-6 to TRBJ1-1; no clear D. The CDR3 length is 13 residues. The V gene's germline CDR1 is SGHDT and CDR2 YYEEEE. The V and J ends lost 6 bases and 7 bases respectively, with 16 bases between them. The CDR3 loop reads CASNLYTGFEAFF. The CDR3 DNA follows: TGTGCCAGCAACCTTTATACCGGGTTTGAAGCTTTCTTT. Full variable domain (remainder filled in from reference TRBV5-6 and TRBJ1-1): DAGVTQSPTHLIKTRGQQVTLRCSPKSGHDTVSWYQQALGQGPQFIFQYYEEEERQRGNFPDRFSGHQFPNYSSELNVNALLLGDSALYLCASNLYTGFEAFFGQGTRLTVV.

CDR3 region: CASSVGQGATGEQFF. In DNA form, the CDR3 reads TGCGCCAGCAGTGTGGGGCAGGGGGCCACGGGTGAGCAGTTCTTC. V usage is TRBV10-1 and J usage is TRBJ2-1; 8 nucleotides align to TRBD1. Germline assignment: CDR1 WNHNN and CDR2 SYGVQD (reference sequence). V trimming: 4 bases; J trimming: 9 bases; junction bases outside the gene matches: 11. The CDR3 length is 15 residues.

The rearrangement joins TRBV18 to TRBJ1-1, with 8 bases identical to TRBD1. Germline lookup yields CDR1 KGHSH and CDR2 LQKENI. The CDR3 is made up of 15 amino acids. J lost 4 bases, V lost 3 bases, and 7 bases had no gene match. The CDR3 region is CASSPDPTGVTEAFF. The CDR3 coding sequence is TGTGCCAGCTCACCGGACCCGACAGGGGTCACTGAAGCTTTCTTT.

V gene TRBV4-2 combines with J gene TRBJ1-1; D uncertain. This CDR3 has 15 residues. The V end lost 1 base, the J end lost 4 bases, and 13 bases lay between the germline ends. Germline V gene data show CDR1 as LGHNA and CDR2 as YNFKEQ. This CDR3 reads CASSQGKGRGTEAFF. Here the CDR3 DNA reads TGTGCCAGCAGCCAAGGCAAAGGGCGAGGCACTGAAGCTTTCTTT.

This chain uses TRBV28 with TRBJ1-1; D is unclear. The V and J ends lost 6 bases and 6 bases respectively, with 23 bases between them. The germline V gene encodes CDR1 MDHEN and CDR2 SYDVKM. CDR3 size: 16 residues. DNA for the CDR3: TGTGCCAGCAGCCCCGCCCCCGGGATCATTTGGGCTGAAGCTTTCTTT. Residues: CASSPAPGIIWAEAFF.

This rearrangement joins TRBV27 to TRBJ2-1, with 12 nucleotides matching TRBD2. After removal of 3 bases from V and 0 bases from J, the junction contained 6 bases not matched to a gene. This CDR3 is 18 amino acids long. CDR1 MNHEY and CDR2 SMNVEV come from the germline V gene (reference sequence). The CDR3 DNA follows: TGTGCCAGCAGTTTTCGTCCGACTAGCGGGAGCTCCTACAATGAGCAGTTCTTC. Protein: CASSFRPTSGSSYNEQFF.

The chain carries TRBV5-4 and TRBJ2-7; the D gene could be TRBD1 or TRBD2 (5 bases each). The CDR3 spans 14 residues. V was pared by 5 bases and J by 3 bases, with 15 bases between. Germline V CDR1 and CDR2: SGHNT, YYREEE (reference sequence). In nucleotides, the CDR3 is TGTGCCAGCAGACATCGGGACGGAAACTACGAGCAGTACTTC. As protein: CASRHRDGNYEQYF.

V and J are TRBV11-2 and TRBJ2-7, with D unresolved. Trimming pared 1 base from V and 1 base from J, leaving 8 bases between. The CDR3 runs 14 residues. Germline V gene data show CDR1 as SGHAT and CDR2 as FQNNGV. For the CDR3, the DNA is TGTGCCAGCAGCTTAGGGTGGGGATCCTACGAGCAGTACTTC. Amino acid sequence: CASSLGWGSYEQYF.

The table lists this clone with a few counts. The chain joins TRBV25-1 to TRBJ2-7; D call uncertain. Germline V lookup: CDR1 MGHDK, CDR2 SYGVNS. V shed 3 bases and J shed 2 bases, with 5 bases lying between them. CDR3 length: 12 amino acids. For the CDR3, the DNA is TGTGCCAGCAGTGAGGCAACCTACGAGCAGTACTTC. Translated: CASSEATYEQYF.

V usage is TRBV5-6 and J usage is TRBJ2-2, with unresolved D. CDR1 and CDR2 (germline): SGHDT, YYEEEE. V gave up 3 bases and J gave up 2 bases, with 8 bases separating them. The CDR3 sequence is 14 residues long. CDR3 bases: TGTGCCAGCAGCTCGACACCTAACACCGGGGAGCTGTTTTTT. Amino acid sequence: CASSSTPNTGELFF. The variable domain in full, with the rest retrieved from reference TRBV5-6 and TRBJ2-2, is DAGVTQSPTHLIKTRGQQVTLRCSPKSGHDTVSWYQQALGQGPQFIFQYYEEEERQRGNFPDRFSGHQFPNYSSELNVNALLLGDSALYLCASSSTPNTGELFFGEGSRLTVL.

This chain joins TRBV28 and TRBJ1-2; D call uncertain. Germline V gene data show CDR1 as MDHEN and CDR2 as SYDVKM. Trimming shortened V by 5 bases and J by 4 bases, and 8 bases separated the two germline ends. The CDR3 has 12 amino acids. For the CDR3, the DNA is TGTGCCAGCAGTGCCAGAAGCTATGGCTACACCTTC. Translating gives CASSARSYGYTF.

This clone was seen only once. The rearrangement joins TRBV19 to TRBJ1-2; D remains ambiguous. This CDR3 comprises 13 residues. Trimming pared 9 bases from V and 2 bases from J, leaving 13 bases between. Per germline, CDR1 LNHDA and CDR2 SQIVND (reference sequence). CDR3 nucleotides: TGTGCCAGCGCCCCCCCAGGCAACTATGGCTACACCTTC. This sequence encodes CASAPPGNYGYTF.

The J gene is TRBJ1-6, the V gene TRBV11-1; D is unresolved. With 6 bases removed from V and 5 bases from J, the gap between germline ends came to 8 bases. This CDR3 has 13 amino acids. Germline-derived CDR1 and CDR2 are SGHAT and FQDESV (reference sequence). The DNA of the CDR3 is TGTGCCAGCAGTAGGACCGATAATTCACCCCTCCACTTT. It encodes CASSRTDNSPLHF. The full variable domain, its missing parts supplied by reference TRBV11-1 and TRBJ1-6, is EAEVAQSPRYKITEKSQAVAFWCDPISGHATLYWYRQILGQGPELLVQFQDESVVDDSQLPKDRFSAERLKGVDSTLKIQPAELGDSAMYLCASSRTDNSPLHFGNGTRLTVT.

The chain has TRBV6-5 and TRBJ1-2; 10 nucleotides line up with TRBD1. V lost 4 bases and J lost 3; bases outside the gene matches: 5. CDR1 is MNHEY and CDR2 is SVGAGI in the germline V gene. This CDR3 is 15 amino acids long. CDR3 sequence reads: CASSSTGGWDYGYTF. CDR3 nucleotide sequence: TGTGCCAGCAGTTCGACAGGGGGCTGGGACTATGGCTACACCTTC.

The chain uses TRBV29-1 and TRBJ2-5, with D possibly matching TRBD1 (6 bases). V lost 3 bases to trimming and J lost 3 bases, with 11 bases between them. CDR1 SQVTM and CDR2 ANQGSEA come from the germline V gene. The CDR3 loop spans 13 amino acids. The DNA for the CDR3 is TGCAGCGTTGATGGCAGGGGCGAAGAGACCCAGTACTTC. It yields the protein CSVDGRGEETQYF.

The CDR3 region is CASSETSGSVVDTQYF. CDR3 bases: TGTGCCAGCAGCGAGACTAGCGGGAGTGTAGTAGATACGCAGTATTTT. This chain links TRBV9 with TRBJ2-3; 12 bases are a match to TRBD2. The CDR3 contains 16 residues. Looked up from germline, CDR1 is SGDLS and CDR2 is YYNGEE. The ends lost 3 bases at V and 5 bases at J; junction bases unmatched: 7.

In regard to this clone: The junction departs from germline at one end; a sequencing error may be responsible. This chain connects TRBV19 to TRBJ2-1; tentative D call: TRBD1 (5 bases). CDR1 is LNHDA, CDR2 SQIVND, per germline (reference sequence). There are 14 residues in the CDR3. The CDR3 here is CVSSRWGAYNEQFF. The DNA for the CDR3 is TGTGTCAGTAGTAGATGGGGCGCGTACAATGAGCAGTTCTTC.

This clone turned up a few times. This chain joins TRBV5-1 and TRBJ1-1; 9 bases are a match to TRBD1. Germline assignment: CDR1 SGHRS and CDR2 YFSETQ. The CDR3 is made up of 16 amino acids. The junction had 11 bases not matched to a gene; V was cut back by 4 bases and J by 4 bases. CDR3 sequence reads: CASSRNRQGEATEAFF. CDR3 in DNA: TGCGCCAGCAGCAGAAATAGACAGGGGGAGGCCACTGAAGCTTTCTTT. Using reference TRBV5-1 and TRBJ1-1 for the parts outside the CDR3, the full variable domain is KAGVTQTPRYLIKTRGQQVTLSCSPISGHRSVSWYQQTPGQGLQFLFEYFSETQRNKGNFPGRFSGRQFSNSRSEMNVSTLELGDSALYLCASSRNRQGEATEAFFGQGTRLTVV.

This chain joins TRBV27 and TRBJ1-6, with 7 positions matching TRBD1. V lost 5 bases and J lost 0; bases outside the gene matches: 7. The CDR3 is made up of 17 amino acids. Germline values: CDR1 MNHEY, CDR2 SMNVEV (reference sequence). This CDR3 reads CASSARQGSSYNSPLHF. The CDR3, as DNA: TGTGCCAGCAGTGCCCGACAGGGAAGCTCCTATAATTCACCCCTCCACTTT.

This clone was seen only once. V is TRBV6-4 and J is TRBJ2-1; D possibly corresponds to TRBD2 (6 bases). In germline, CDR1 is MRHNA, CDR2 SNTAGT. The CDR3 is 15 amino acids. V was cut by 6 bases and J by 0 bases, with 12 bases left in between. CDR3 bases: TGTGCCAGCAGCGACGGGGACTTCTCCTACAATGAGCAGTTCTTC. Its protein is CASSDGDFSYNEQFF.

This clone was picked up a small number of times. This CDR3 is CASSLSGARDSKQYF. CDR3 DNA: TGTGCCAGCAGCTTGTCGGGGGCAAGGGATTCTAAGCAGTACTTC. This chain uses TRBV5-5 with TRBJ2-7; D may be TRBD1 or TRBD2 (6 bases each). V lost 1 base, J lost 8 bases, and 19 bases lay in between. CDR3 length: 15 amino acids. Germline lookup yields CDR1 SGHKS and CDR2 YYEKEE (reference sequence).